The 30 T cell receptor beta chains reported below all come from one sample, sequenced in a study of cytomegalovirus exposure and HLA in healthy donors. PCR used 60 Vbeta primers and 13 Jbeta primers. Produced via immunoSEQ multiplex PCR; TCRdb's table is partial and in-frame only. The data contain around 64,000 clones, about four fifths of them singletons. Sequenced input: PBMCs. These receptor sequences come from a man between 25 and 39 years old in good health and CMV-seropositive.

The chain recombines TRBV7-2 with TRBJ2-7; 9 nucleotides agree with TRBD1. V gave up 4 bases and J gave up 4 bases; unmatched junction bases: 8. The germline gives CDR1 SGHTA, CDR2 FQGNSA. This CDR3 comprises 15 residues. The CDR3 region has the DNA TGTGCCAGCAGCTACCTAGGACAGGGGAGGTACGAGCAGTACTTC. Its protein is CASSYLGQGRYEQYF. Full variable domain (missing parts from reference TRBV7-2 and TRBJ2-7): GAGVSQSPSNKVTEKGKDVELRCDPISGHTALYWYRQSLGQGLEFLIYFQGNSAPDKSGLPSDRFSAERTGGSVSTLTIQRTQQEDSAVYLCASSYLGQGRYEQYFGPGTRLTVT.

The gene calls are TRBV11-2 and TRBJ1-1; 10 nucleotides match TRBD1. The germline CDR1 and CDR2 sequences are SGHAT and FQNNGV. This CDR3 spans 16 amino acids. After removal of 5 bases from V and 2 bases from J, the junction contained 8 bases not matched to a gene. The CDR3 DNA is TGTGCCAGCAGCCGGGGACAGGGGCTGAGAAACACTGAAGCTTTCTTT. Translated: CASSRGQGLRNTEAFF.

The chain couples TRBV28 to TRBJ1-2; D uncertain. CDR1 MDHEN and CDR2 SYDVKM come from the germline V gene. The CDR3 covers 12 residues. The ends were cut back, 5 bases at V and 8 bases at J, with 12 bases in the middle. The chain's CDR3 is CASSTWAKGYTF. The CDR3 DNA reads TGTGCCAGCAGTACCTGGGCGAAGGGCTACACCTTC.

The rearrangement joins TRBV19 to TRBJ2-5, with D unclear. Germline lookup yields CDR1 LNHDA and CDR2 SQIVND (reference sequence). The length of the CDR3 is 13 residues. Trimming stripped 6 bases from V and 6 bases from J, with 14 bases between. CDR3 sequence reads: CASRSPVIQTQYF. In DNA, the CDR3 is TGTGCCAGTAGATCTCCGGTTATACAGACCCAGTACTTC. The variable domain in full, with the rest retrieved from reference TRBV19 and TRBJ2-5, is DGGITQSPKYLFRKEGQNVTLSCEQNLNHDAMYWYRQDPGQGLRLIYYSQIVNDFQKGDIAEGYSVSREKKESFPLTVTSAQKNPTAFYLCASRSPVIQTQYFGPGTRLLVL.

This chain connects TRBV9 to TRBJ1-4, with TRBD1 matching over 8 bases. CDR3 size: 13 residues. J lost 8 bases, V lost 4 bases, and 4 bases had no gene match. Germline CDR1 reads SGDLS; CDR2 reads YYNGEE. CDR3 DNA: TGTGCCAGCAGCCCGGACAGGGTCGAAAAACTGTTTTTT. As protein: CASSPDRVEKLFF.

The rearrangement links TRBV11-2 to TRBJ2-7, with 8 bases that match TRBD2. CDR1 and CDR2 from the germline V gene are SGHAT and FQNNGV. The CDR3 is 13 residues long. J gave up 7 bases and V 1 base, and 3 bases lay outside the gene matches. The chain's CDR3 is CASSLGTSWEQYF. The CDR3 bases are TGTGCCAGCAGCTTAGGGACTAGCTGGGAGCAGTACTTC.

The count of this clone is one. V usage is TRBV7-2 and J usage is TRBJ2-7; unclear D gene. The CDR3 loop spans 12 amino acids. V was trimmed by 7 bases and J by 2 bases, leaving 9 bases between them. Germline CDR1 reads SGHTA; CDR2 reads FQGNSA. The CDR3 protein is CASMGRTYEQYF. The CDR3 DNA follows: TGTGCCAGCATGGGCAGGACCTACGAGCAGTACTTC.

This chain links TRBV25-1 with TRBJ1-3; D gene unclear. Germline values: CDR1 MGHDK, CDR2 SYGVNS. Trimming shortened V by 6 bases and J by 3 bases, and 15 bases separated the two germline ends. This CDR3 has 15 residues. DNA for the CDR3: TGTGCCAGCAGCGAACCCGGGAAGGGTGGAAACACCATATATTTT. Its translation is CASSEPGKGGNTIYF.

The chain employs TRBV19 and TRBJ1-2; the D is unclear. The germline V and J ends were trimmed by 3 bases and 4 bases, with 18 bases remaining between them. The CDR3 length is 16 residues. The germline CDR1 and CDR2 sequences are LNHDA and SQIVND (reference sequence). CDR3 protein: CASSMGRRSTFYGYTF. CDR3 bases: TGTGCCAGTAGTATGGGCAGGAGGAGCACCTTCTATGGCTACACCTTC.

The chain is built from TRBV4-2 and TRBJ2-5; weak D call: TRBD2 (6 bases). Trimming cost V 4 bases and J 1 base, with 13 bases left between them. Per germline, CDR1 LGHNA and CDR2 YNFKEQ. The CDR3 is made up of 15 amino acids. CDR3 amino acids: CASSRGMGGQETQYF. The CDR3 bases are TGTGCCAGCAGCCGGGGGATGGGGGGCCAAGAGACCCAGTACTTC.

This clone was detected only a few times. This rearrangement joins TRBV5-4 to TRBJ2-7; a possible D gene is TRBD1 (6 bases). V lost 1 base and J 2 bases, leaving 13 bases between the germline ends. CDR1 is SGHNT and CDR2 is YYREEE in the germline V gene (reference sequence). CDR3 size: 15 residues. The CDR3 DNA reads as TGTGCCAGCAGCTTGCTGTACCGGGACACCTACGAGCAGTACTTC. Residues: CASSLLYRDTYEQYF. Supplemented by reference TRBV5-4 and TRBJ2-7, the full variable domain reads ETGVTQSPTHLIKTRGQQVTLRCSSQSGHNTVSWYQQALGQGPQFIFQYYREEENGRGNFPPRFSGLQFPNYSSELNVNALELDDSALYLCASSLLYRDTYEQYFGPGTRLTVT.

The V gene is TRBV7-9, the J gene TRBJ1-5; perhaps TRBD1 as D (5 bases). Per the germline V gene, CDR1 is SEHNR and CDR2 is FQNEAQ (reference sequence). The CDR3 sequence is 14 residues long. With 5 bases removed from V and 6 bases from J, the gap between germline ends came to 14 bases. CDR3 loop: CASSIGGSGQPQHF. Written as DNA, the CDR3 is TGTGCCAGCAGCATCGGGGGGTCCGGTCAGCCCCAGCATTTT.

The CDR3 bases are TGTGCCAGCAGCCAAGATCCCAGGGGAGCTCCTTCCTACGAGCAGTACTTC. Translated: CASSQDPRGAPSYEQYF. This chain connects TRBV4-2 to TRBJ2-7, with D perhaps TRBD1 (6 bases). V was pared by 0 bases and J by 1 base, with 16 bases between. Germline V CDR1 and CDR2: LGHNA, YNFKEQ. The CDR3 has 17 residues.

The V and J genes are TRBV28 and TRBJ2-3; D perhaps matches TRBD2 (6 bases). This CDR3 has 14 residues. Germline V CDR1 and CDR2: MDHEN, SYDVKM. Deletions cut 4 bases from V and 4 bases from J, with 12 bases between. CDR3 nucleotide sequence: TGTGCCAGCAGTTACCCGGGGGTACCAGATACGCAGTATTTT. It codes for CASSYPGVPDTQYF. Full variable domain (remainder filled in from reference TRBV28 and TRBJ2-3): DVKVTQSSRYLVKRTGEKVFLECVQDMDHENMFWYRQDPGLGLRLIYFSYDVKMKEKGDIPEGYSVSREKKERFSLILESASTNQTSMYLCASSYPGVPDTQYFGPGTRLTVL.

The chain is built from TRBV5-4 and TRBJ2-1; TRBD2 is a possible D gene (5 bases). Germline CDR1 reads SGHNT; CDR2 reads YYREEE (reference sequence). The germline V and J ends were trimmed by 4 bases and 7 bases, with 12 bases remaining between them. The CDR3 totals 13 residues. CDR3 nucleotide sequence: TGTGCCAGCAGCCCCGGGATGGAGAATGAGCAGTTCTTC. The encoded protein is CASSPGMENEQFF. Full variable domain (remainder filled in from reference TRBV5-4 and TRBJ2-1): ETGVTQSPTHLIKTRGQQVTLRCSSQSGHNTVSWYQQALGQGPQFIFQYYREEENGRGNFPPRFSGLQFPNYSSELNVNALELDDSALYLCASSPGMENEQFFGPGTRLTVL.

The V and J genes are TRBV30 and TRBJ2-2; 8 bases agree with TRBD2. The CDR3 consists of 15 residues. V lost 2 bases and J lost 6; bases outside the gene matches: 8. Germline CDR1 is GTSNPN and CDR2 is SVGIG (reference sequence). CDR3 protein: CAWSLGSGVAGELFF. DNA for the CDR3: TGTGCCTGGAGTTTGGGTAGCGGGGTAGCCGGGGAGCTGTTTTTT. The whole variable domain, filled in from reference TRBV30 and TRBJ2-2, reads SQTIHQWPATLVQPVGSPLSLECTVEGTSNPNLYWYRQAAGRGLQLLFYSVGIGQISSEVPQNLSASRPQDRQFILSSKKLLLSDSGFYLCAWSLGSGVAGELFFGEGSRLTVL.

DNA of the CDR3: TGTGCCAGTACAAACAGGGGGGAATATGGCTACACCTTC. Translating gives CASTNRGEYGYTF. This chain links TRBV19 with TRBJ1-2, with TRBD1 matching 8 bases. CDR1 is LNHDA and CDR2 is SQIVND in the germline V gene (reference sequence). The CDR3 runs 13 residues. V was pared by 7 bases and J by 5 bases, with 6 bases of the junction left unmatched.

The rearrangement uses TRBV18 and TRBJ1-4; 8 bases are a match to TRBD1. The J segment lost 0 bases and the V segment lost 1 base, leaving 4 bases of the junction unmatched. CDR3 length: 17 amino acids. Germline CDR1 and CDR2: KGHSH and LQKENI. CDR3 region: CASSPRAQGATNEKLFF. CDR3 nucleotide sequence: TGTGCCAGCTCACCACGGGCACAGGGGGCAACTAATGAAAAACTGTTTTTT.

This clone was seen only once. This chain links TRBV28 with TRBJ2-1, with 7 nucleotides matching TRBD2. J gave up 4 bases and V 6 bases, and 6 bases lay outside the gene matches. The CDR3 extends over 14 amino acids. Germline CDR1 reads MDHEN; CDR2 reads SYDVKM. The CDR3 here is CASSQLALYNEQFF. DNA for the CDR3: TGTGCCAGCAGCCAACTAGCGTTGTACAATGAGCAGTTCTTC. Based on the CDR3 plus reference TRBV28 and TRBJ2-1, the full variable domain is DVKVTQSSRYLVKRTGEKVFLECVQDMDHENMFWYRQDPGLGLRLIYFSYDVKMKEKGDIPEGYSVSREKKERFSLILESASTNQTSMYLCASSQLALYNEQFFGPGTRLTVL.

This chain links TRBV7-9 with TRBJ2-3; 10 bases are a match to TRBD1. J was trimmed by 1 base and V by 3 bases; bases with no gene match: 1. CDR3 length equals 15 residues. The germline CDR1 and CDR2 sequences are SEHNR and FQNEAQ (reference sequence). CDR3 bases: TGTGCCAGCAGCTTCGGGACAGGGGGCACAGATACGCAGTATTTT. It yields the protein CASSFGTGGTDTQYF.

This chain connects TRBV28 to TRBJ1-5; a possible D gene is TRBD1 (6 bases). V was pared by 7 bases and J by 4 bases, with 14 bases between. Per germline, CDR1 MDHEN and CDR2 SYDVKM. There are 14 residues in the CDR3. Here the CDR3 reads CASKGGSGNQPQHF. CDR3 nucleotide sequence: TGTGCCAGCAAGGGGGGGAGCGGAAATCAGCCCCAGCATTTT.

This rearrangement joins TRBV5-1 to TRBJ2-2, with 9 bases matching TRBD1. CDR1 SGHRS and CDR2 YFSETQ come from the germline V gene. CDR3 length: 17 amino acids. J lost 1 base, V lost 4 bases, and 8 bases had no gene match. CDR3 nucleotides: TGCGCCAGCAGCCAACTTAAGACAGGGGGGAACACCGGGGAGCTGTTTTTT. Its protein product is CASSQLKTGGNTGELFF. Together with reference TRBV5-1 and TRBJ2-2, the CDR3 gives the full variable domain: KAGVTQTPRYLIKTRGQQVTLSCSPISGHRSVSWYQQTPGQGLQFLFEYFSETQRNKGNFPGRFSGRQFSNSRSEMNVSTLELGDSALYLCASSQLKTGGNTGELFFGEGSRLTVL.

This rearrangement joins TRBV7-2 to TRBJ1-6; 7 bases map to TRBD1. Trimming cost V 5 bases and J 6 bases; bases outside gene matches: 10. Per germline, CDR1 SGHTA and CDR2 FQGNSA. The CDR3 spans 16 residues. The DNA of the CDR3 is TGTGCCAGCAGCCCCACAACAGGGGTCCTTAATTCACCCCTCCACTTT. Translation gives CASSPTTGVLNSPLHF.

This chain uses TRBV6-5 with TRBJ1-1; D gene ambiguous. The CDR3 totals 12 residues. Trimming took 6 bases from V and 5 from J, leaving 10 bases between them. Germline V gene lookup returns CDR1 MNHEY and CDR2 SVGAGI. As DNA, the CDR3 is TGTGCCAGCAGCGAGGGCCGGACTGAAGCTTTCTTT. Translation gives CASSEGRTEAFF.

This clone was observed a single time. The CDR3: CAATNGAGGYTDTQYF. DNA for the CDR3: TGTGCCGCCACGAACGGGGCGGGGGGCTACACAGATACGCAGTATTTT. The chain is built from TRBV15 and TRBJ2-3; 8 positions agree with TRBD2. The junction had 15 bases not matched to a gene; V was cut back by 11 bases and J by 2 bases. Germline CDR1 LNHNV, CDR2 YYDKDF (reference sequence). The CDR3 sequence is 16 residues long.

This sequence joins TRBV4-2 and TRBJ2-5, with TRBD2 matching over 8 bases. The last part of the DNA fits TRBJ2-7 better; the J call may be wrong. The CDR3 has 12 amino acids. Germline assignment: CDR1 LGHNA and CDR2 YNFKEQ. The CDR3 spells CASIDGGGEQYF. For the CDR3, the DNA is TGTGCCAGCATCGACGGGGGGGGCGAGCAGTACTTC.

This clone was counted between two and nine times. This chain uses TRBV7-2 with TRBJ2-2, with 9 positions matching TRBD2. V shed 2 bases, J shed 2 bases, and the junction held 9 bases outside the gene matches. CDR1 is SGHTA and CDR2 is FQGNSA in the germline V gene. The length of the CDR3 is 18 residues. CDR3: CASSLRRGGGLNTGELFF. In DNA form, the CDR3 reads TGTGCCAGCAGCTTAAGGCGGGGGGGCGGACTAAACACCGGGGAGCTGTTTTTT.

CDR3 protein: CASRTGMSAEAFF. The CDR3 nucleotides are TGTGCCAGTAGAACAGGGATGTCGGCTGAAGCTTTCTTT. V gene TRBV19 combines with J gene TRBJ1-1, with D tentatively TRBD1 (6 bases). This CDR3 has 13 amino acids. Germline V gene sequence: CDR1 LNHDA, CDR2 SQIVND (reference sequence). Trimming stripped 6 bases from V and 6 bases from J, with 14 bases between.

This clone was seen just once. The CDR3 sequence: CATSTSGGAETQYF. CDR3 coding DNA: TGTGCCACCAGCACTAGCGGGGGGGCAGAGACCCAGTACTTC. The chain recombines TRBV15 with TRBJ2-5; 12 positions match TRBD2. V lost 4 bases to trimming and J lost 4 bases; unmatched junction nucleotides: 1. CDR3 length equals 14 residues. Germline assignment: CDR1 LNHNV and CDR2 YYDKDF (reference sequence).

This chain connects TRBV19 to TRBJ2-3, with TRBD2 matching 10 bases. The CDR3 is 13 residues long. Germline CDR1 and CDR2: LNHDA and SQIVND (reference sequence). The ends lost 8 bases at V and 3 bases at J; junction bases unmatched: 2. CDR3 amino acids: CASLGLATDTQYF. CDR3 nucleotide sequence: TGTGCCAGTTTGGGACTAGCGACAGATACGCAGTATTTT. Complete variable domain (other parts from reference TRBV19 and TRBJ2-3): DGGITQSPKYLFRKEGQNVTLSCEQNLNHDAMYWYRQDPGQGLRLIYYSQIVNDFQKGDIAEGYSVSREKKESFPLTVTSAQKNPTAFYLCASLGLATDTQYFGPGTRLTVL.